Listed below are T cell receptor beta chains from one sample, sequenced in a study of metastatic and nonmetastatic thyroid tumors. TCRdb used MiXCR to call clones anew from the PCR reads. The sample has 20,000 to 30,000 clones; around 15% are singletons. The sequencing sample was made of blood. The origin of the receptors is a female donor with papillary thyroid cancer or a benign thyroid nodule (not recorded which). Some clones in this sample may be carry-over from other donors' samples. CDR3s include the opening cysteine and the closing phenylalanine or tryptophan. A D gene is named only where the DNA matches it firmly. Size is stated for part of the rows, as once, few or many counts, or as a class when the clone is expanded.

>TRBV20-1|TRBJ2-7|once|-
CSARDSWRASSYEQYF
TGCAGTGCTAGAGATAGCTGGAGGGCAAGCTCCTACGAGCAGTACTTC
>TRBV28|TRBJ2-1|many|TRBD2
CASREPGLGANNEQFF
TGTGCCAGCAGGGAACCGGGACTAGGGGCCAACAATGAGCAGTTCTTC
>TRBV6-1|TRBJ1-5|-|-
CASKGREEQPQHF
TGTGCCAGCAAGGGCAGGGAAGAGCAGCCCCAGCATTTT
>TRBV11-1|TRBJ1-5|-|TRBD1
CASSVGTGHNQPQHF
TGTGCCAGCAGCGTTGGGACAGGGCACAATCAGCCCCAGCATTTT
>TRBV28|TRBJ1-2|many|TRBD1
CASRGTGADGYTF
TGTGCCAGCAGGGGGACAGGGGCTGATGGCTACACCTTC
>TRBV2|TRBJ1-6|medium-sized|TRBD1
CASRRQGASTPLHF
TGTGCCAGCAGAAGACAGGGGGCGTCTACACCCCTCCACTTT
>TRBV28|TRBJ2-7|many|-
CASSLSPGSYEQHF
TGTGCCAGCAGTTTATCACCCGGATCCTACGAGCAGCACTTC
>TRBV9|TRBJ2-7|many|TRBD1
CASSVVGQGTGEQYF
TGTGCCAGCAGCGTAGTCGGACAGGGGACGGGAGAGCAGTACTTC
>TRBV4-1|TRBJ1-5|many|-
CASSQTVPGFRNRPQHF
TGCGCCAGCAGCCAAACAGTCCCCGGGTTTCGCAATCGGCCCCAGCATTTT
>TRBV5-1|TRBJ2-1|many|TRBD1
CASSLGGGPSSYNEQFF
TGCGCCAGCAGCTTGGGAGGGGGCCCCAGCTCCTACAATGAGCAGTTCTTC
>TRBV20-1|TRBJ2-6|many|-
CSAAQGEVSGANVLTF
TGCAGTGCGGCGCAGGGGGAGGTATCTGGGGCCAACGTCCTGACTTTC
>TRBV20-1|TRBJ1-5|many|-
CSARDDAGLHNQPQHF
TGCAGTGCTAGAGATGATGCAGGTCTTCACAATCAGCCCCAGCATTTT
>TRBV2|TRBJ2-5|many|-
CASSETGPGSKETQYF
TGTGCCAGCAGTGAGACCGGACCAGGGAGTAAAGAGACCCAGTACTTC
>TRBV6-5|TRBJ1-1|few|TRBD1
CASSYPGTGVPGVTEAFF
TGTGCCAGCAGTTACCCCGGGACAGGGGTACCGGGAGTCACTGAAGCTTTCTTT
>TRBV7-9|TRBJ1-2|many|-
CASSSFDSYGYTF
TGTGCCAGCAGCTCTTTCGACAGCTATGGCTACACCTTC
>TRBV20-1|TRBJ2-7|many|-
CSAQGRGLYEQYF
TGCAGTGCCCAGGGGCGTGGGCTCTACGAGCAGTACTTC
>TRBV5-5|TRBJ1-2|many|-
CASSPALEGHYGYTF
TGTGCCAGCAGCCCTGCCCTGGAAGGGCACTATGGCTACACCTTC
>TRBV9|TRBJ1-1|many|-
CASSVGGDTEAFF
TGTGCCAGCAGCGTAGGGGGGGACACTGAAGCTTTCTTT
>TRBV29-1|TRBJ2-2|-|TRBD2
CSVDTGTSGRAGTTELFF
TGCAGCGTTGATACCGGGACTAGCGGGAGGGCTGGCACCACGGAGCTGTTTTTT
>TRBV20-1|TRBJ2-4|many|-
CSARDWGSEKNIQYF
TGCAGTGCTAGAGATTGGGGTAGCGAGAAAAACATTCAGTACTTC
>TRBV6-2/TRBV6-3|TRBJ2-7|few|TRBD1
CASRRPGQGVYF
TGTGCCAGCAGACGCCCGGGACAGGGAGTGTACTTC
>TRBV9|TRBJ2-7|many|-
CASSASGTELFWEQYF
TGTGCCAGCAGCGCCTCCGGGACGGAGCTTTTCTGGGAGCAGTACTTC
>TRBV10-3|TRBJ2-7|many|TRBD1
CAAARFQGEADF
TGTGCCGCCGCGCGGTTCCAGGGGGAAGCGGACTTC
>TRBV7-9|TRBJ2-7|few|-
CASSPTSYEQYF
TGTGCCAGCAGCCCTACTAGTTACGAGCAGTACTTC
>TRBV20-1|TRBJ1-5|many|-
CSARGDRNQPQHF
TGCAGTGCTAGGGGGGATAGGAATCAGCCCCAGCATTTT
>TRBV27|TRBJ2-4|many|TRBD2
CASGETSGNARGDIQYF
TGTGCCAGCGGGGAGACTAGCGGAAACGCACGGGGTGACATTCAGTACTTC
>TRBV5-1|TRBJ1-1|many|-
CASSSLPTWEEAFF
TGCGCCAGCAGCTCCCTGCCCACCTGGGAAGAAGCTTTCTTT
>TRBV2|TRBJ1-1|many|TRBD1
CASTRQGLNTEAFF
TGTGCCAGCACAAGACAGGGGTTGAACACTGAAGCTTTCTTT
>TRBV20-1|TRBJ2-5|many|-
CSARGRNHATQYF
TGCAGTGCTAGAGGGCGCAATCATGCGACCCAGTACTTC
>TRBV20-1|TRBJ2-1|many|-
CSAPPGLLNEQFF
TGCAGTGCCCCTCCCGGACTACTTAATGAGCAGTTCTTC
>TRBV7-9|TRBJ2-5|many|TRBD1
CASKQDRVGGETQYF
TGTGCCAGCAAACAGGACAGGGTGGGGGGAGAGACCCAGTACTTC
>TRBV28|TRBJ1-1|many|-
CASSFLGDNTEAFF
TGTGCCAGCAGTTTTTTGGGGGACAACACTGAAGCTTTCTTT
>TRBV11-2|TRBJ2-7|-|-
CASSLRVSYEQYF
TGTGCCAGCAGCCTGCGTGTCTCCTACGAGCAGTACTTC
>TRBV14|TRBJ2-4|many|-
CASSPTGAKNIQYF
TGTGCCAGCAGCCCCACTGGGGCCAAAAACATTCAGTACTTC
>TRBV20-1|TRBJ2-7|many|TRBD2
CSAQDRGTNVTYEQYF
TGCAGTGCCCAAGACCGCGGGACTAACGTAACCTACGAGCAGTACTTC
>TRBV12-3/TRBV12-4|TRBJ1-6|-|TRBD1
CASSSPSTGENSPLHF
TGTGCCAGCAGCTCCCCCTCGACAGGGGAAAATTCACCCCTCCACTTT
>TRBV7-7|TRBJ2-3|many|TRBD1
CASSPRTGWSDTQYF
TGTGCTAGCAGCCCGCGGACAGGGTGGTCAGATACGCAGTATTTT
>TRBV27|TRBJ2-5|many|TRBD2
CASSFPTSGGREETQYF
TGTGCCAGCAGTTTCCCGACTAGCGGGGGAAGGGAAGAGACCCAGTACTTC
>TRBV20-1|TRBJ1-1|-|TRBD1
CSAADRGNTEAFF
TGCAGTGCAGCCGACAGGGGGAACACTGAAGCTTTCTTT
>TRBV10-3|TRBJ1-1|many|TRBD1
CAISEFQGASTEAFF
TGTGCCATCAGTGAGTTCCAGGGGGCTAGCACTGAAGCTTTCTTT
>TRBV3-1|TRBJ2-5|medium-sized|-
CASSLTAGETQYF
TGTGCCAGCAGCCTGACAGCCGGAGAGACCCAGTACTTC
>TRBV6-1|TRBJ2-3|many|TRBD2
CASIGTSGIGSDTQYF
TGTGCCAGCATCGGGACTAGCGGGATAGGGTCAGATACGCAGTATTTT
>TRBV3-1|TRBJ2-4|many|-
CASSLNIANIQYF
TGTGCCAGCAGCCTAAACATCGCAAACATTCAGTACTTC
>TRBV7-9|TRBJ2-2|many|TRBD1
CASSPTHGTGPGELFF
TGTGCCAGCAGCCCGACTCACGGGACAGGCCCCGGGGAGCTGTTTTTT